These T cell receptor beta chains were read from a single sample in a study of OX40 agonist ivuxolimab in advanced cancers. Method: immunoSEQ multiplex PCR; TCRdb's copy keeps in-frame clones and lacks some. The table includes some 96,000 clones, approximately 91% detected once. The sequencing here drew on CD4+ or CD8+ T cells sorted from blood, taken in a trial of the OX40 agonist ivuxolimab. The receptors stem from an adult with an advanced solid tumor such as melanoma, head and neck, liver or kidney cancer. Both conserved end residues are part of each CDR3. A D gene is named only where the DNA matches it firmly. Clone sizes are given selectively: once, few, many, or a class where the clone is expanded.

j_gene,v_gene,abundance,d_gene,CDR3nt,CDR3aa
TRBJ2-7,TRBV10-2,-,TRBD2,TGCGCCAGCAGCGCGGGAGGGGTGGGCGAGCAGTACTTC,CASSAGGVGEQYF
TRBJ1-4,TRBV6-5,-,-,TGTGCCAGCAGTTACTCACCGAAGGGAGGGGAAAAACTGTTTTTT,CASSYSPKGGEKLFF
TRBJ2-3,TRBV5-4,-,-,TGTGCCAGCAGCTTGGTTCAGGGTCCAGATACGCAGTATTTT,CASSLVQGPDTQYF
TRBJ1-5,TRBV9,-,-,TGTGCCAGCAGCGTAGGTCCTAATCAGCCCCAGCATTTT,CASSVGPNQPQHF
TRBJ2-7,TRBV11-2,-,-,TGTGCCAGCAGCACTATAATGGGGGGTCACTACGAGCAGTACTTC,CASSTIMGGHYEQYF
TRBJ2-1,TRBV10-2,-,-,TGCGCCAGCAGTGAGCTAGCGCCAGTGGCCAATGAGCAGTTCTTC,CASSELAPVANEQFF
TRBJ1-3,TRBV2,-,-,TGTGCCAGCAGTGAGGTGCGGGGTGGGACTGGAAACACCATATATTTT,CASSEVRGGTGNTIYF
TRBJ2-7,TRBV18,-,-,TGTGCCAGCTCACCTGTACAGGGAACCTACGAGCAGTACTTC,CASSPVQGTYEQYF
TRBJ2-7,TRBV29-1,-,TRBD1,TGCAGCGTCCGGGACAGTCCCTACGAGCAGTACTTC,CSVRDSPYEQYF
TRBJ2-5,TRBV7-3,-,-,TGTGCCAGCAGCTTAACGTTAGCGGCGGGGACCCAGTACTTC,CASSLTLAAGTQYF
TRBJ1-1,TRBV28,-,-,TGTGCCAGCAGTTTTCCCCAGAGACTAAACACTGAAGCTTTCTTT,CASSFPQRLNTEAFF
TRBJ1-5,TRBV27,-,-,TGTGCCAACCCCACCGGGTGGAGAAGCAATCAGCCCCAGCATTTT,CANPTGWRSNQPQHF
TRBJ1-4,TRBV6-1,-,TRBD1,TGTGCCAGCAGTGAAGGGACAGGGTTCTTTGATGAAAAACTGTTTTTT,CASSEGTGFFDEKLFF
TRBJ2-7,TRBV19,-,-,TGTGCCAGTAGTACTTCAGGGTCCTACGAGCAGTACTTC,CASSTSGSYEQYF
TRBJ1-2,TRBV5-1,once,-,TGCGCCAGCAGCTTGGCAGGGGATGGCTACACCTTC,CASSLAGDGYTF
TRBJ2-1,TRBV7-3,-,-,TGTGCCAGCAGCTTGTCGGGGGGCCGGTACAATGAGCAGTTCTTC,CASSLSGGRYNEQFF
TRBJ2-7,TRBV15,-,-,TGTGCCACCAGCAGAGACCGGCGACAGGGAGGGACCTACGAGCAGTACTTC,CATSRDRRQGGTYEQYF
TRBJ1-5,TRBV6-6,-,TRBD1,TGTGCCAGCAGCCTAAAAACCGGGACAGGCAATCAGCCCCAGCATTTT,CASSLKTGTGNQPQHF
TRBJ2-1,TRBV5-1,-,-,TGCGCCAGCAGCCTGGCCCATAAGGGAACCAATGAGCAGTTCTTC,CASSLAHKGTNEQFF
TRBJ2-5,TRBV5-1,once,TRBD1,TGCGCCAGCAGCTCCGGGACAGCCCAAGAGACCCAGTACTTC,CASSSGTAQETQYF